This passage covers 10 T cell receptor beta chains from one sample sequenced in a study of blood T cell repertoires in COVID-19. Using immunoSEQ multiplex PCR, the repertoire was profiled, and TCRdb retains in-frame clones only, with some absent. The table records over 200,000 clones, around four fifths of them present only once. Sequenced input: peripheral blood. These receptors originate from a woman older than 75 with active or convalescent COVID-19.

The chain combines TRBV27 with TRBJ2-1; possible D gene TRBD2, 6 bases. Trimming took off 1 base at V and 1 base at J, with 11 bases between the two ends. The CDR3 is made up of 16 amino acids. Germline CDR1 and CDR2: MNHEY and SMNVEV (reference sequence). The chain's CDR3 is CASSLLGTSSYNEQFF. The CDR3 bases are TGTGCCAGCAGTTTATTGGGGACTTCATCCTACAATGAGCAGTTCTTC.

The chain links TRBV6-2 or TRBV6-3 to TRBJ1-2; no clear D gene. Trimming took off 2 bases at V and 4 bases at J, with 5 bases between the two ends. Per the germline V gene, CDR1 is MNHEY and CDR2 is SVGEGT. The CDR3 sequence is 12 residues long. CDR3 region: CASSYPGYGYTF. The CDR3 DNA reads TGTGCCAGCAGTTACCCAGGCTATGGCTACACCTTC.

V usage is TRBV28 and J usage is TRBJ1-2; D perhaps matches TRBD1 (6 bases). The CDR3 consists of 14 residues. V shed 5 bases and J shed 6 bases, with 16 bases lying between them. Germline CDR1 MDHEN, CDR2 SYDVKM. Here the CDR3 reads CASSLYVGTNGYTF. For the CDR3, the DNA is TGTGCCAGCAGTCTCTATGTCGGGACAAATGGCTACACCTTC.

The chain links TRBV18 to TRBJ2-1, with 8 bases aligning to TRBD2. The J segment lost 7 bases and the V segment lost 4 bases, leaving 9 bases of the junction unmatched. Germline lookup yields CDR1 KGHSH and CDR2 LQKENI. There are 15 residues in the CDR3. CDR3 DNA: TGTGCCAGCTCACTTGGACTAGCCATGGGAAATGAGCAGTTCTTC. Translated, it gives CASSLGLAMGNEQFF. The variable domain in full, with the rest retrieved from reference TRBV18 and TRBJ2-1, is NAGVMQNPRHLVRRRGQEARLRCSPMKGHSHVYWYRQLPEEGLKFMVYLQKENIIDESGMPKERFSAEFPKEGPSILRIQQVVRGDSAAYFCASSLGLAMGNEQFFGPGTRLTVL.

This clone occurred once. This chain links TRBV28 with TRBJ1-5, with 11 bases that match TRBD1. The CDR3 totals 16 residues. Looked up from germline, CDR1 is MDHEN and CDR2 is SYDVKM. V trimming: 6 bases; J trimming: 4 bases; junction bases outside the gene matches: 8. The chain's CDR3 is CASSGSGTGGNQPQHF. CDR3 bases: TGTGCCAGCAGCGGATCTGGGACAGGGGGAAATCAGCCCCAGCATTTT. Drawing the rest from reference TRBV28 and TRBJ1-5, the complete variable domain is DVKVTQSSRYLVKRTGEKVFLECVQDMDHENMFWYRQDPGLGLRLIYFSYDVKMKEKGDIPEGYSVSREKKERFSLILESASTNQTSMYLCASSGSGTGGNQPQHFGDGTRLSIL.

This clone was detected only once. The chain carries TRBV6-5 and TRBJ2-5; TRBD1 agrees at 8 bases. The V and J ends lost 2 bases and 14 bases, in that order; junction bases with no gene match: 10. CDR1 is MNHEY, CDR2 SVGAGI, per germline. The CDR3 is made up of 13 amino acids. In DNA, the CDR3 is TGTGCCAGCAGTTACGCAGGGGGCGAAGCCGTTTACTTC. Translating gives CASSYAGGEAVYF.

Comments on this clone: A read error may produce the germline difference seen at one junction end. The genes are TRBV5-6 and TRBJ2-7; no clear D gene. The CDR3 extends over 9 amino acids. From germline, CDR1 is SGHDT and CDR2 YYEEEE. The CDR3 reads CASSLRYLF. In DNA form, the CDR3 reads TGTGCCAGCAGCCTCCGGTACCTATTC.

The V gene is TRBV12-3 or TRBV12-4, the J gene TRBJ2-1; D possibly corresponds to TRBD1 (6 bases). The CDR3 totals 13 residues. V lost 4 bases, J lost 5 bases, and 9 bases lay in between. CDR3 residues: CASSSRQDNEQFF. Here the CDR3 DNA reads TGTGCCAGCAGTTCCCGACAGGACAATGAGCAGTTCTTC.

The chain employs TRBV7-2 and TRBJ1-3, with TRBD1 matching over 7 bases. V shed 5 bases and J 0 bases; nucleotides not matched to a gene: 7. Germline V gene lookup returns CDR1 SGHTA and CDR2 FQGNSA. There are 16 residues in the CDR3. In DNA form, the CDR3 reads TGTGCCAGCAGCCAGAGGAGGGGGCTCTCTGGAAACACCATATATTTT. It is translated as CASSQRRGLSGNTIYF.

The CDR3 here is CATSDSRQIYTGELFF. CDR3 DNA: TGTGCCACCAGTGATTCCCGACAGATATACACCGGGGAGCTGTTTTTT. The rearrangement uses TRBV24-1 and TRBJ2-2, with a possible D match to TRBD1 (5 bases). This CDR3 has 16 amino acids. V was pared by 2 bases and J by 3 bases, with 12 bases between. CDR1 is KGHDR and CDR2 is SFDVKD in the germline V gene.